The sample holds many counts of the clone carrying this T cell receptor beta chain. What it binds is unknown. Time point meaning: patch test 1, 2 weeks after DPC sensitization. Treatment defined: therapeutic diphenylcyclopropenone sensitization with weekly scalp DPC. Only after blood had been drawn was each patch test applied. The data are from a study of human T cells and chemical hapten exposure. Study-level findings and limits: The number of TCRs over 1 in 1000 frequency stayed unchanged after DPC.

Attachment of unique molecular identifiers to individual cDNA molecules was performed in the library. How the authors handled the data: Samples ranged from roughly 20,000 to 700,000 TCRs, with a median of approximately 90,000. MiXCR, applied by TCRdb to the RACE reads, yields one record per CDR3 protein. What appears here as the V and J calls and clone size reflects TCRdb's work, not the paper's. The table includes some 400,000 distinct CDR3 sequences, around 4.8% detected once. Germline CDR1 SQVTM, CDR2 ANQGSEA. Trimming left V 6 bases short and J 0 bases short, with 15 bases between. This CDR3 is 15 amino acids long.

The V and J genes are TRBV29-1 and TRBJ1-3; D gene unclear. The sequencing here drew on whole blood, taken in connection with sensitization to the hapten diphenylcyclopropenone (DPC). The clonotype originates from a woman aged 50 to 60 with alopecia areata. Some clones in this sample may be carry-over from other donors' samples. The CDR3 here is CSVRDAFGSGNTIYF. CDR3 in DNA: TGCAGCGTCCGCGACGCCTTCGGCTCTGGAAACACCATATATTTT. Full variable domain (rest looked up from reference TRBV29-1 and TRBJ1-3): SAVISQKPSRDICQRGTSLTIQCQVDSQVTMMFWYRQQPGQSLTLIATANQGSEATYESGFVIDKFPISRPNLTFSTLTVSNMSPEDSSIYLCSVRDAFGSGNTIYFGEGSWLTVV.